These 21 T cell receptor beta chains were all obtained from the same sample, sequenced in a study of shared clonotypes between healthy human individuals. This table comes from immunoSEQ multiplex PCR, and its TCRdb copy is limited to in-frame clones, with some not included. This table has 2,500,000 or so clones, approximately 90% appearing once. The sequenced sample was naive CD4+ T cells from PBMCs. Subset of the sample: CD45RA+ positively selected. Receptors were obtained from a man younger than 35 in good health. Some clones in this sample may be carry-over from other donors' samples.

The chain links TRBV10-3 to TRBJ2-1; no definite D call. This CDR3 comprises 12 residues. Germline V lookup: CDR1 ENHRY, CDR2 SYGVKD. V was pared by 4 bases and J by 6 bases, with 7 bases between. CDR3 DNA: TGTGCCATCAGTGGCTCGGGCAATGAGCAGTTCTTC. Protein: CAISGSGNEQFF.

CDR3 loop: CASSLPGTGAATNEKLFF. CDR3 DNA: TGTGCCAGCAGTCTTCCGGGGACAGGGGCGGCAACTAATGAAAAACTGTTTTTT. V gene TRBV27 combines with J gene TRBJ1-4; 10 nucleotides align to TRBD1. Germline V gene sequence: CDR1 MNHEY, CDR2 SMNVEV (reference sequence). The CDR3 spans 18 residues. V lost 5 bases, J lost 0 bases, and 9 bases stayed unmatched.

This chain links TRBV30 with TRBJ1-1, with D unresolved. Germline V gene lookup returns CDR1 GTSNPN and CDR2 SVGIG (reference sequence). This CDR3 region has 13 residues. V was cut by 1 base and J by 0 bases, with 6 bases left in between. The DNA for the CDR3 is TGTGCCTGGAGTGCAGAGTTGAACACTGAAGCTTTCTTT. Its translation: CAWSAELNTEAFF.

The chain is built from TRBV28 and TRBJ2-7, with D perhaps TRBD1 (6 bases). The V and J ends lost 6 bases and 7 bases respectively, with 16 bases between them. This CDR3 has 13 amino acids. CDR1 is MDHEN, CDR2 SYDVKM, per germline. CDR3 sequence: CASSLPTGLEQYF. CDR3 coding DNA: TGTGCCAGCAGCCTCCCTACAGGGCTTGAGCAGTACTTC.

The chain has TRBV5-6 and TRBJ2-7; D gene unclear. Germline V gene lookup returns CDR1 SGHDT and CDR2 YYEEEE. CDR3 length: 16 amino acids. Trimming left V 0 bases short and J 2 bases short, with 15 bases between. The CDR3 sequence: CASSLVGPMKAYEQYF. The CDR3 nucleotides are TGTGCCAGCAGCTTGGTGGGCCCAATGAAAGCCTACGAGCAGTACTTC. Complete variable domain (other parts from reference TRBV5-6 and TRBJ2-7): DAGVTQSPTHLIKTRGQQVTLRCSPKSGHDTVSWYQQALGQGPQFIFQYYEEEERQRGNFPDRFSGHQFPNYSSELNVNALLLGDSALYLCASSLVGPMKAYEQYFGPGTRLTVT.

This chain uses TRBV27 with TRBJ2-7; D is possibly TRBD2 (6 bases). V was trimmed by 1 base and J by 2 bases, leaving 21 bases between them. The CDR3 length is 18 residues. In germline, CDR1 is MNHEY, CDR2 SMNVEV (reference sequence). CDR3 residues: CASSLYYPRASATYEQYF. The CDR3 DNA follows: TGTGCCAGCAGTTTATATTACCCGCGGGCTAGCGCGACCTACGAGCAGTACTTC.

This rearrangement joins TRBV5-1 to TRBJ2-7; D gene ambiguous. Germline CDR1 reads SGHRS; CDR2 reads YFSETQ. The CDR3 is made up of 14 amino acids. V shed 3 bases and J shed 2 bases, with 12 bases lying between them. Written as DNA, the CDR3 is TGCGCCAGCAGCTCTCAGGACGAGCCCTACGAGCAGTACTTC. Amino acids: CASSSQDEPYEQYF.

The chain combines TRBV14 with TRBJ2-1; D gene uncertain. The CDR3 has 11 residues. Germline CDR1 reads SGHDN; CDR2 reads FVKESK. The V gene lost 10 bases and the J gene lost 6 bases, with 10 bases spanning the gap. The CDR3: CATATVNEQFF. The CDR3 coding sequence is TGTGCCACTGCGACGGTCAATGAGCAGTTCTTC.

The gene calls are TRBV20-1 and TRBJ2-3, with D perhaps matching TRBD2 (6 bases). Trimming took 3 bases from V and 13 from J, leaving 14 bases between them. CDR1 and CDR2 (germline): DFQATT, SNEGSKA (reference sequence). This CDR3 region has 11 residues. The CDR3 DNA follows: TGCAGTGCTAGTGGGGGACTCCGTGAGTATTTT. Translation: CSASGGLREYF.

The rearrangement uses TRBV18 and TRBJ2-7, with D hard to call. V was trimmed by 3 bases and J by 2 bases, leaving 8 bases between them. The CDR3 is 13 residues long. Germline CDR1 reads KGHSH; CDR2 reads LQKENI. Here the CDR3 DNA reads TGTGCCAGCTCACCGAAAAGCACCTACGAGCAGTACTTC. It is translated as CASSPKSTYEQYF.

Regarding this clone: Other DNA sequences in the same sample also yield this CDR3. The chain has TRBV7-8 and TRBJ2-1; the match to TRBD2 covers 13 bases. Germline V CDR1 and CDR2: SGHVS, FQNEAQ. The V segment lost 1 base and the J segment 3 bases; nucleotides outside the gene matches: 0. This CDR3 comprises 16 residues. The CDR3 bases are TGTGCCAGCAGCTTAGGACTAGCGGGAGGCTACAATGAGCAGTTCTTC. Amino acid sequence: CASSLGLAGGYNEQFF. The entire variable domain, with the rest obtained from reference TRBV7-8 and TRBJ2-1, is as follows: GAGVSQSPRYKVAKRGQDVALRCDPISGHVSLFWYQQALGQGPEFLTYFQNEAQLDKSGLPSDRFFAERPEGSVSTLKIQRTQQEDSAVYLCASSLGLAGGYNEQFFGPGTRLTVL.

CDR3 protein: CASSAGAAGHGNTIYF. CDR3 nucleotides: TGTGCCAGCAGTGCAGGTGCTGCCGGGCATGGAAACACCATATATTTT. V usage is TRBV5-4 and J usage is TRBJ1-3; D remains unclear. Germline V gene sequence: CDR1 SGHNT, CDR2 YYREEE (reference sequence). V was shortened by 5 bases and J by 3 bases, with 18 bases between the two germline ends. There are 16 residues in the CDR3. Combining the CDR3 with reference TRBV5-4 and TRBJ1-3 gives the whole variable domain ETGVTQSPTHLIKTRGQQVTLRCSSQSGHNTVSWYQQALGQGPQFIFQYYREEENGRGNFPPRFSGLQFPNYSSELNVNALELDDSALYLCASSAGAAGHGNTIYFGEGSWLTVV.

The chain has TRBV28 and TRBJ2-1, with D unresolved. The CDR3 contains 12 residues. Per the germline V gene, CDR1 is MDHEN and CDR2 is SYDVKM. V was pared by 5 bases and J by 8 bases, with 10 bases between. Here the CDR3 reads CASSTHRDEQFF. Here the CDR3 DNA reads TGTGCCAGCAGTACTCACCGGGATGAGCAGTTCTTC.

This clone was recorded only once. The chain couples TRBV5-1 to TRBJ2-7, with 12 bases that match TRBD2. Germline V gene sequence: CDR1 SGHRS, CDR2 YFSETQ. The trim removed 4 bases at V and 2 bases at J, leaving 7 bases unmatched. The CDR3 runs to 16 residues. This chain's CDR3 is CASSPGLAGFTYEQYF. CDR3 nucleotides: TGCGCCAGCAGCCCCGGACTAGCGGGATTCACCTACGAGCAGTACTTC.

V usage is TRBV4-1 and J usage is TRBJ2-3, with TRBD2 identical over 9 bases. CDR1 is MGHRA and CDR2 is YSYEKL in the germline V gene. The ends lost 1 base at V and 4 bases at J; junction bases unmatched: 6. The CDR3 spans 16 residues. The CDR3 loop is CASSQGLAGDADTQYF. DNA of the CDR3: TGCGCCAGCAGCCAAGGATTAGCGGGAGACGCAGATACGCAGTATTTT.

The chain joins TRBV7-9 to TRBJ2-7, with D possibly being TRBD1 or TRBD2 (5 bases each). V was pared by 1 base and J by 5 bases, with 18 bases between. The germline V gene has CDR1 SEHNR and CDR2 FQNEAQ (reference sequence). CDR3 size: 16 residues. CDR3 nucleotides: TGTGCCAGCAGCTTAGGGCTCGGGGCGGTGGGAAACGAGCAGTACTTC. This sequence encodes CASSLGLGAVGNEQYF.

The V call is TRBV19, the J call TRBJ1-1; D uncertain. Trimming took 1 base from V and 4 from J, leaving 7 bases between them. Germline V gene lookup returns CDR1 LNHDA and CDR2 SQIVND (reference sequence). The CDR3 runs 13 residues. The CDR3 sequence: CASSIGTGTEAFF. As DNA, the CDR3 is TGTGCCAGTAGTATAGGGACGGGCACTGAAGCTTTCTTT.

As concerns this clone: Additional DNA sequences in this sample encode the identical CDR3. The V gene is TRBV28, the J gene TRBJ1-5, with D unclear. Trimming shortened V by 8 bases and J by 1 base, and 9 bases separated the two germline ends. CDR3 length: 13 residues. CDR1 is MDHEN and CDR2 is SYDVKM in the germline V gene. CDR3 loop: CASRTRSNQPQHF. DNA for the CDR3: TGTGCCAGCCGTACAAGAAGCAATCAGCCCCAGCATTTT. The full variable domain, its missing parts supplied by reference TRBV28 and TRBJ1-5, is DVKVTQSSRYLVKRTGEKVFLECVQDMDHENMFWYRQDPGLGLRLIYFSYDVKMKEKGDIPEGYSVSREKKERFSLILESASTNQTSMYLCASRTRSNQPQHFGDGTRLSIL.

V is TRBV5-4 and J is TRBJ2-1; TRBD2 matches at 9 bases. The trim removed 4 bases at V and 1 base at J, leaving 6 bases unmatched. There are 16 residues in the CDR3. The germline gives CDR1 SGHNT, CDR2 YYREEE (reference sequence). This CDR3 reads CASSRSSGTSYNEQFF. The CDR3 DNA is TGTGCCAGCAGCAGGTCTAGCGGGACTTCCTACAATGAGCAGTTCTTC.

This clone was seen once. The CDR3 nucleotides are TGTGCCAGCACGGAGGGGGGAAGCCCGAATCAGCCCCAGCATTTT. Translating gives CASTEGGSPNQPQHF. The chain couples TRBV9 to TRBJ1-5; D perhaps matches TRBD1 (6 bases). Per germline, CDR1 SGDLS and CDR2 YYNGEE. V shed 6 bases and J shed 4 bases, with 17 bases lying between them. The CDR3 loop spans 15 amino acids.

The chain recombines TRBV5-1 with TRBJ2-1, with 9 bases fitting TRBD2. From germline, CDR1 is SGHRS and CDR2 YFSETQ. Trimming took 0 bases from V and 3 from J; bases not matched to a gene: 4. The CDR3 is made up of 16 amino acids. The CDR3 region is CASSLESSGNYNEQFF. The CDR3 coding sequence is TGCGCCAGCAGCTTGGAGTCTAGCGGGAACTACAATGAGCAGTTCTTC.